A single sample gave rise to the 8 T cell receptor beta chains below, sequenced in a study of T-cell reconstitution after alpha-beta-depleted transplantation in children. Preparing the TCRbeta library involved the use of unique molecular identifiers. TCRdb reprocessed the PCR reads with MiXCR, giving one entry per CDR3 protein. The table includes just over 950,000 distinct CDR3 sequences, roughly 29% detected once. This sample comprised PBMCs, mostly from graft donor cells, obtained 360 days after TCRalphabeta/CD19-depleted stem cell transplant. These receptors were obtained from a boy younger than two who had a stem cell transplant for SCID, so the T cells may come from the graft donor.

This clonotype was counted a few times. At one end, the junction sequence differs from germline, possibly due to a read error. The chain links TRBV5-1 to TRBJ2-1; 7 nucleotides line up with TRBD1. The CDR3 loop spans 13 amino acids. Germline V CDR1 and CDR2: SGHRS, YFSETQ. The CDR3 region is CASSLGQANEQFF. The CDR3 region has the DNA TGTGCCAGCAGCTTAGGACAGGCCAATGAGCAGTTCTTC.

This clonotype was detected only a few times. CDR3 protein: CSARTHEVVSNQPQHF. CDR3 in DNA: TGCAGTGCTAGGACCCACGAGGTGGTTAGCAATCAGCCCCAGCATTTT. J is TRBJ1-5 and V is TRBV20-1, with D uncertain. V was trimmed by 3 bases and J by 0 bases, leaving 15 bases between them. Germline CDR1 is DFQATT and CDR2 is SNEGSKA (reference sequence). The CDR3 is 16 residues long.

The rearrangement uses TRBV5-1 and TRBJ2-5; 8 nucleotides align to TRBD2. The CDR3 is 17 amino acids. Germline values: CDR1 SGHRS, CDR2 YFSETQ. The junction had 8 bases not matched to a gene; V was cut back by 0 bases and J by 1 base. CDR3 amino acids: CASSLVGASGLQETQYF. CDR3 DNA: TGCGCCAGCAGCTTGGTAGGGGCTAGCGGGCTCCAAGAGACCCAGTACTTC.

CDR3 sequence: CASSSDVGGSTDTQYF. The DNA for the CDR3 is TGTGCCAGCAGTTCGGACGTAGGGGGGAGCACAGATACGCAGTATTTT. The chain recombines TRBV12-3 or TRBV12-4 with TRBJ2-3; either TRBD1 or TRBD2 may fit D (6 bases each). Trimming took 4 bases from V and 0 from J, leaving 14 bases between them. This CDR3 is built from 16 residues.

In its sample, this clonotype was seen a few times. The chain combines TRBV10-3 with TRBJ2-2; TRBD2 matches at 13 bases. V shed 7 bases and J 7 bases; nucleotides not matched to a gene: 9. Germline V gene data show CDR1 as ENHRY and CDR2 as SYGVKD. The CDR3 is 16 amino acids. Here the CDR3 DNA reads TGTGCCATCACCGCACTAGCGGGGGGGCCTATCGGGGAGCTGTTTTTT. As protein: CAITALAGGPIGELFF.

The chain uses TRBV10-3 and TRBJ2-3; 7 bases are shared with TRBD2. The V gene end was trimmed by 4 bases and the J gene end by 4 bases; junction bases not matched to a gene: 8. Germline V gives CDR1 ENHRY, CDR2 SYGVKD. CDR3 length equals 15 residues. The CDR3 reads CAISGGLAVSDTQYF. CDR3 in DNA: TGTGCCATCAGTGGAGGTCTAGCGGTCTCAGATACGCAGTATTTT.

This clonotype came up once. J is TRBJ2-7 and V is TRBV12-3 or TRBV12-4, with 8 bases lining up with TRBD1. V trimming: 5 bases; J trimming: 3 bases; junction bases outside the gene matches: 9. The CDR3 spans 15 residues. This CDR3 reads CASSPRGRGFYEQYF. Here the CDR3 DNA reads TGTGCCAGCAGTCCCAGGGGGCGCGGATTCTACGAGCAGTACTTC.

The V gene is TRBV18, the J gene TRBJ2-4; 7 nucleotides match TRBD1. With 3 bases clipped from V and 8 bases from J, the junction kept 7 bases outside the gene matches. Germline CDR1 and CDR2: KGHSH and LQKENI. The CDR3 runs 14 residues. CDR3 sequence: CASSPNRGGHIQYF. The DNA of the CDR3 is TGTGCCAGCTCACCGAACAGGGGCGGTCACATTCAGTACTTC.